This TCR beta chain stems from a study of radiotherapy plus CTLA-4 blockade in lung cancer. The germline CDR1 and CDR2 sequences are MGHRA and YSYEKL. The CDR3 runs 16 residues. V was pared by 0 bases and J by 6 bases, with 7 bases of the junction left unmatched. Sequencing used immunoSEQ multiplex PCR; TCRdb keeps in-frame clones, though not all of them. The sample has 52,000 or so clones, under 85% seen once. The genes are TRBV4-1 and TRBJ1-5; 8 bases are a match to TRBD1. The clonotype comes from a human donor with non-small cell lung cancer who had a partial response to radiotherapy plus ipilimumab. The sequencing used peripheral blood, collected from a patient treated with radiotherapy plus ipilimumab. CDR3 sequence (DNA): TGCGCCAGCAGCCAAGATACGGCAGGGGGCCTTCAGCCCCAGCATTTT. Translating it yields CASSQDTAGGLQPQHF.